The 17 T cell receptor beta chains listed next were all sequenced from one sample in a study of OX40 agonist ivuxolimab in advanced cancers. The method was immunoSEQ multiplex PCR; TCRdb's version includes in-frame clones alone and lacks a portion of them. Among approximately 120,000 clones listed, about 90% were seen once. Sequenced material: CD4+ or CD8+ T cells sorted from blood, taken in a trial of the OX40 agonist ivuxolimab. The receptors originated from an adult with an advanced solid tumor such as melanoma, head and neck, liver or kidney cancer.

The genes are TRBV11-2 and TRBJ1-1; 7 nucleotides align to TRBD1. V shed 1 base, J shed 11 bases, and the junction held 10 bases outside the gene matches. The CDR3 runs to 14 residues. Looked up from germline, CDR1 is SGHAT and CDR2 is FQNNGV. The CDR3 region is CASSLGYTQGVAFF. CDR3 nucleotide sequence: TGTGCCAGCAGCTTAGGGTATACGCAGGGGGTGGCTTTCTTT. The full variable domain, with the rest looked up from reference TRBV11-2 and TRBJ1-1, is EAGVAQSPRYKIIEKRQSVAFWCNPISGHATLYWYQQILGQGPKLLIQFQNNGVVDDSQLPKDRFSAERLKGVDSTLKIQPAKLEDSAVYLCASSLGYTQGVAFFGQGTRLTVV.

The chain has TRBV2 and TRBJ2-7; 11 bases match TRBD2. J gave up 2 bases and V 4 bases, and 4 bases lay outside the gene matches. CDR3 length: 15 amino acids. The germline gives CDR1 SNHLY, CDR2 FYNNEI. The CDR3 DNA follows: TGTGCCAGCAGTGGACTAGCGGGACGCACCTACGAGCAGTACTTC. This sequence encodes CASSGLAGRTYEQYF. Full variable domain (rest looked up from reference TRBV2 and TRBJ2-7): EPEVTQTPSHQVTQMGQEVILRCVPISNHLYFYWYRQILGQKVEFLVSFYNNEISEKSEIFDDQFSVERPDGSNFTLKIRSTKLEDSAMYFCASSGLAGRTYEQYFGPGTRLTVT.

The J gene is TRBJ1-3, the V gene TRBV19, with D tentatively TRBD1 (6 bases). Germline V gene sequence: CDR1 LNHDA, CDR2 SQIVND (reference sequence). The CDR3 totals 19 residues. V lost 5 bases, J lost 0 bases, and 23 bases lay in between. The CDR3 nucleotides read TGTGCCAGTAGTGCCATTGGAACGGGGACATCGAGCTCTGGAAACACCATATATTTT. Its protein product is CASSAIGTGTSSSGNTIYF.

The rearrangement links TRBV7-2 to TRBJ2-5; D remains ambiguous. The CDR3 spans 12 residues. Looked up from germline, CDR1 is SGHTA and CDR2 is FQGNSA. V lost 1 base and J 3 bases, leaving 3 bases between the germline ends. In DNA, the CDR3 is TGTGCCAGCAGCTTAGTCAAAGAGACCCAGTACTTC. Its translation: CASSLVKETQYF.

The rearrangement joins TRBV11-3 to TRBJ2-1, with TRBD2 identical over 7 bases. The CDR3 is 17 amino acids. Germline V lookup: CDR1 SGHNT, CDR2 YENEEA. V was clipped by 3 bases and J by 6 bases; unmatched bases: 14. The CDR3 sequence is CASSFLGGSAPPNEQFF. The CDR3 coding sequence is TGTGCCAGCAGCTTCCTAGGCGGGAGTGCCCCCCCCAATGAGCAGTTCTTC. The full variable domain, in which reference TRBV11-3 and TRBJ2-1 provide the parts outside the CDR3, is EAGVVQSPRYKIIEKKQPVAFWCNPISGHNTLYWYLQNLGQGPELLIRYENEEAVDDSQLPKDRFSAERLKGVDSTLKIQPAELGDSAVYLCASSFLGGSAPPNEQFFGPGTRLTVL.

The genes are TRBV5-1 and TRBJ1-3; 7 nucleotides agree with TRBD1. The V gene end was trimmed by 3 bases and the J gene end by 0 bases; junction bases not matched to a gene: 6. CDR1 is SGHRS, CDR2 YFSETQ, per germline. The CDR3 is 16 amino acids. The CDR3 DNA reads as TGCGCCAGCAGCTGGGGGACAGCGAACTCTGGAAACACCATATATTTT. Encoded protein: CASSWGTANSGNTIYF.

V is TRBV10-3 and J is TRBJ2-6; 7 bases are shared with TRBD1. In germline, CDR1 is ENHRY, CDR2 SYGVKD. CDR3 length equals 17 residues. V was clipped by 10 bases and J by 0 bases; unmatched bases: 12. CDR3 amino acids: CATRDRKDFSGANVLTF. The CDR3 region has the DNA TGTGCCACCCGGGACAGAAAAGATTTCTCTGGGGCCAACGTCCTGACTTTC.

The chain links TRBV19 to TRBJ2-5; 9 bases match TRBD1. V was clipped by 5 bases and J by 2 bases; unmatched bases: 12. Per germline, CDR1 LNHDA and CDR2 SQIVND (reference sequence). The CDR3 loop spans 17 amino acids. The CDR3 is CASSFRTGQGRQETQYF. CDR3 DNA sequence: TGTGCCAGTAGTTTTCGCACGGGACAGGGTCGGCAAGAGACCCAGTACTTC.

This clone was picked up a small number of times. The V and J genes are TRBV6-1 and TRBJ2-3; 9 bases are a match to TRBD1. The CDR3 length is 16 residues. The junction had 6 bases not matched to a gene; V was cut back by 4 bases and J by 1 base. The germline gives CDR1 MNHNS, CDR2 SASEGT. The CDR3 DNA follows: TGTGCCAGCAGTGGGGGACAGGGAGACGGCACAGATACGCAGTATTTT. Residues: CASSGGQGDGTDTQYF.

The chain carries TRBV6-6 and TRBJ1-2; perhaps TRBD1 as D (6 bases). The V end lost 6 bases, the J end lost 5 bases, and 19 bases lay between the germline ends. Germline CDR1 reads MNHNY; CDR2 reads SVGAGI (reference sequence). There are 15 residues in the CDR3. The CDR3 is CASREGRGAGYGYTF. Written as DNA, the CDR3 is TGTGCCAGCAGGGAGGGTCGGGGGGCAGGTTATGGCTACACCTTC.

This sequence joins TRBV6-1 and TRBJ2-7; D gene unclear. V was clipped by 7 bases and J by 0 bases, with 1 base between them. Germline CDR1 reads MNHNS; CDR2 reads SASEGT. CDR3 size: 10 residues. The CDR3 nucleotides read TGTGCCAGCAACTCCTACGAGCAGTACTTC. It translates to CASNSYEQYF.

The chain recombines TRBV9 with TRBJ1-1; no reliable D call. With 3 bases removed from V and 3 bases from J, the gap between germline ends came to 15 bases. The CDR3 totals 15 residues. From germline, CDR1 is SGDLS and CDR2 YYNGEE. The CDR3 bases are TGTGCCAGCAGCGCCACTTCTGATAGGGACACTGAAGCTTTCTTT. It specifies CASSATSDRDTEAFF.

This chain joins TRBV6-1 and TRBJ1-3; D might be TRBD1 (5 bases). From germline, CDR1 is MNHNS and CDR2 SASEGT. The ends were cut back, 0 bases at V and 2 bases at J, with 14 bases in the middle. This CDR3 contains 17 residues. In DNA form, the CDR3 reads TGTGCCAGCAGTGAAGCGCTTCTAGGGGTCCCTGGAAACACCATATATTTT. This encodes CASSEALLGVPGNTIYF.

The rearrangement joins TRBV5-1 to TRBJ2-1; TRBD1 or TRBD2 may be the D gene (5 bases each). Trimming removed 4 bases from V and 6 bases from J, with 14 bases in between. The CDR3 totals 14 residues. Germline CDR1 is SGHRS and CDR2 is YFSETQ. The CDR3 DNA reads as TGCGCCAGCAGCCTAGGGGACCGCGTCAATGAGCAGTTCTTC. It yields the protein CASSLGDRVNEQFF.

This sequence joins TRBV7-9 and TRBJ2-1, with D unresolved. CDR1 SEHNR and CDR2 FQNEAQ come from the germline V gene (reference sequence). The CDR3 runs 16 residues. V lost 5 bases and J lost 4, with 18 bases in between. In DNA form, the CDR3 reads TGTGCCAGCAGCGGCCTGGGTATCCTCCTATACAATGAGCAGTTCTTC. Encoded protein: CASSGLGILLYNEQFF. Full variable domain (remainder filled in from reference TRBV7-9 and TRBJ2-1): DTGVSQNPRHKITKRGQNVTFRCDPISEHNRLYWYRQTLGQGPEFLTYFQNEAQLEKSRLLSDRFSAERPKGSFSTLEIQRTEQGDSAMYLCASSGLGILLYNEQFFGPGTRLTVL.

V and J are TRBV5-1 and TRBJ2-3; D call uncertain. The CDR3 totals 16 residues. In germline, CDR1 is SGHRS, CDR2 YFSETQ. V shed 0 bases and J shed 0 bases, with 11 bases lying between them. CDR3 nucleotides: TGCGCCAGCAGCTTGGCCTGGGTGGGTAGCACAGATACGCAGTATTTT. It specifies CASSLAWVGSTDTQYF. The full variable domain, in which reference TRBV5-1 and TRBJ2-3 provide the parts outside the CDR3, is KAGVTQTPRYLIKTRGQQVTLSCSPISGHRSVSWYQQTPGQGLQFLFEYFSETQRNKGNFPGRFSGRQFSNSRSEMNVSTLELGDSALYLCASSLAWVGSTDTQYFGPGTRLTVL.

This chain connects TRBV5-1 to TRBJ2-7; weak D call: TRBD1 (6 bases). The CDR3 runs 14 residues. V lost 2 bases and J lost 2, with 11 bases in between. The germline CDR1 and CDR2 sequences are SGHRS and YFSETQ. As DNA, the CDR3 is TGCGCCAGCAGCTTAGGGGACAAGCCCTACGAGCAGTACTTC. Its translation is CASSLGDKPYEQYF.